This record concerns one T cell receptor beta chain sequence. The data belong to a study of shared clonotypes between healthy human individuals. Germline V lookup: CDR1 SGHVS, CDR2 FNYEAQ. The trim removed 2 bases at V and 1 base at J, leaving 1 base unmatched. This CDR3 is built from 14 residues. The authors' processing: ImmunoSEQ junction-only sequences lacked quality scores, so their filtering differed. Profiled with immunoSEQ multiplex PCR; TCRdb holds only in-frame clones, not every one. Clone size and V and J calls were adopted from that table, with D and trimming inferred from the DNA. The table records some 2,500,000 clones, roughly 93% of them present only once.

This sequence was found in a man aged 18-30 years in good health. Some clones in this sample may be carry-over from other donors' samples. Sequencing was carried out using naive CD4+ T cells from PBMCs. Sample subset: CD45RA+ positively selected. The chain employs TRBV7-6 and TRBJ1-1, with 7 bases matching TRBD1. The CDR3 protein is CASSLRGQNTEAFF. CDR3 nucleotide sequence: TGTGCCAGCAGCTTAAGGGGGCAGAACACTGAAGCTTTCTTT.